Following are 21 T cell receptor beta chains from one sample sequenced in a study of shared clonotypes between healthy human individuals. TCRdb keeps only in-frame clones here, not all; method: immunoSEQ multiplex PCR. This table has about 990,000 clones, about 84% appearing once. The sequenced sample consisted of memory CD4+ T cells from PBMCs. Subset noted: CD45RA-negative fraction. The receptors stem from a man between 18 and 35 years old in good health. Some clones in this sample may be carry-over from other donors' samples.

The chain employs TRBV19 and TRBJ1-2, with TRBD1 identical over 9 bases. The junction had 3 bases not matched to a gene; V was cut back by 7 bases and J by 6 bases. The CDR3 is made up of 12 amino acids. Looked up from germline, CDR1 is LNHDA and CDR2 is SQIVND (reference sequence). For the CDR3, the DNA is TGTGCCAGTAACAGGGGGCGAGATGGCTACACCTTC. This sequence encodes CASNRGRDGYTF.

The V and J genes are TRBV11-3 and TRBJ1-1, with 9 bases identical to TRBD1. Trimming at V came to 5 bases and at J to 3 bases, leaving 4 bases not matched to a gene. The CDR3 consists of 14 residues. Per germline, CDR1 SGHNT and CDR2 YENEEA. The chain's CDR3 is CASSLQGADTEAFF. The DNA for the CDR3 is TGTGCCAGCAGCCTACAGGGGGCGGACACTGAAGCTTTCTTT.

This rearrangement joins TRBV28 to TRBJ2-5; D may correspond to TRBD1 or TRBD2 (5 bases each). CDR1 MDHEN and CDR2 SYDVKM come from the germline V gene. The V gene lost 7 bases and the J gene lost 1 base, with 10 bases spanning the gap. The CDR3 is made up of 13 amino acids. This chain's CDR3 is CASTRGIQETQYF. For the CDR3, the DNA is TGTGCCAGCACCCGGGGCATCCAAGAGACCCAGTACTTC.

This clone was recorded at least ten times. The gene calls are TRBV5-1 and TRBJ2-2, with 7 bases aligning to TRBD1. The V gene's germline CDR1 is SGHRS and CDR2 YFSETQ. Unmatched junction bases numbered 7, after V lost 4 bases and J lost 7 bases. The CDR3 runs to 14 residues. The CDR3 reads CASSDRVGGGELFF. DNA for the CDR3: TGCGCCAGCAGCGACAGGGTCGGAGGCGGGGAGCTGTTTTTT.

The V and J genes are TRBV5-1 and TRBJ1-2, with D unclear. V was cut by 5 bases and J by 6 bases, with 11 bases left in between. The CDR3 consists of 12 residues. Germline V gene lookup returns CDR1 SGHRS and CDR2 YFSETQ. This CDR3 reads CASREGTHGYTF. The CDR3 DNA reads as TGCGCCAGCAGGGAAGGAACCCATGGCTACACCTTC.

CDR3 sequence (DNA): TGCGCCAGCAGCTTTATAAGTACCGCCGATAGCACAGATACGCAGTATTTT. It is translated as CASSFISTADSTDTQYF. The chain combines TRBV5-1 with TRBJ2-3; D uncertain. V lost 2 bases and J lost 0, with 16 bases in between. The V gene's germline CDR1 is SGHRS and CDR2 YFSETQ. The CDR3 totals 17 residues. Filled out from reference TRBV5-1 and TRBJ2-3, the complete variable domain reads KAGVTQTPRYLIKTRGQQVTLSCSPISGHRSVSWYQQTPGQGLQFLFEYFSETQRNKGNFPGRFSGRQFSNSRSEMNVSTLELGDSALYLCASSFISTADSTDTQYFGPGTRLTVL.

This clone appeared a single time. The J gene is TRBJ2-7, the V gene TRBV6-5; TRBD2 agrees at 7 bases. Germline loops: CDR1 MNHEY, CDR2 SVGAGI. J lost 1 base, V lost 8 bases, and 8 bases had no gene match. CDR3 length: 14 residues. CDR3 nucleotide sequence: TGTGCCAGCGCCCCGGGCGGGAGTTCCTACGAGCAGTACTTC. The encoded protein is CASAPGGSSYEQYF.

V is TRBV18 and J is TRBJ1-1; D possibly corresponds to TRBD1 (6 bases). This CDR3 spans 15 amino acids. Germline loops: CDR1 KGHSH, CDR2 LQKENI. V dropped 6 bases and J dropped 1 base, with 15 bases sitting between them. The CDR3 DNA reads as TGTGCCAGCTCCCGGGCAGGGGTAGGGAACACTGAAGCTTTCTTT. As protein: CASSRAGVGNTEAFF.

The J gene is TRBJ1-3, the V gene TRBV5-1; D gene uncertain. The germline V and J ends were trimmed by 0 bases and 7 bases, with 11 bases remaining between them. The CDR3 is made up of 14 amino acids. Germline lookup yields CDR1 SGHRS and CDR2 YFSETQ. DNA of the CDR3: TGCGCCAGCAGCTTGGGGCAGGAATGGAACACCATATATTTT. Translating gives CASSLGQEWNTIYF.

This clone was detected only once. Different DNA sequences within this sample yield the same CDR3. Written as DNA, the CDR3 is TGTGCCAGCAGCTTAACTATGGGAGAGACCCAGTACTTC. Amino acids: CASSLTMGETQYF. The chain employs TRBV7-3 and TRBJ2-5; D is ambiguous. CDR3 length: 13 residues. CDR1 and CDR2 from the germline V gene are SGHTA and FQGTGA. Trimming took 0 bases from V and 4 from J, leaving 6 bases between them.

This clone has a handful of counts. J is TRBJ1-3 and V is TRBV18; no clear D. The V and J ends lost 3 bases and 0 bases respectively, with 9 bases between them. The CDR3 spans 15 residues. The V gene's germline CDR1 is KGHSH and CDR2 LQKENI. The CDR3 region has the DNA TGTGCCAGCTCACCCCTCTCGCTCTCTGGAAACACCATATATTTT. The encoded protein is CASSPLSLSGNTIYF.

This clone was detected ten times or more. The rearrangement links TRBV6-1 to TRBJ1-4; TRBD1 aligns across 8 bases. With 3 bases clipped from V and 8 bases from J, the junction kept 5 bases outside the gene matches. The CDR3 totals 14 residues. Germline CDR1 MNHNS, CDR2 SASEGT. CDR3 in DNA: TGTGCCAGCAGTGAGGACAGGGTTTTCGAAAAACTGTTTTTT. This encodes CASSEDRVFEKLFF.

The chain couples TRBV11-2 to TRBJ2-7, with 8 positions matching TRBD1. V was pared by 5 bases and J by 3 bases, with 6 bases of the junction left unmatched. CDR1 and CDR2 from the germline V gene are SGHAT and FQNNGV. This CDR3 has 14 residues. The CDR3 nucleotides are TGTGCCAGCAGCCCTACTACAGGGGGCTACGAGCAGTACTTC. Translated: CASSPTTGGYEQYF.

The chain couples TRBV30 to TRBJ1-4; TRBD1 aligns across 7 bases. Germline-derived CDR1 and CDR2 are GTSNPN and SVGIG (reference sequence). This CDR3 has 13 residues. Losses at the gene ends were 2 bases for V and 8 bases for J; bases not matched to a gene: 5. CDR3 residues: CAWSLTGNEKLFF. Written as DNA, the CDR3 is TGTGCCTGGAGTTTGACAGGGAACGAAAAACTGTTTTTT. The full variable domain, with the rest looked up from reference TRBV30 and TRBJ1-4, is SQTIHQWPATLVQPVGSPLSLECTVEGTSNPNLYWYRQAAGRGLQLLFYSVGIGQISSEVPQNLSASRPQDRQFILSSKKLLLSDSGFYLCAWSLTGNEKLFFGSGTQLSVL.

The chain recombines TRBV5-1 with TRBJ1-2; weak D call: TRBD1 (6 bases). There are 13 residues in the CDR3. The ends were cut back, 4 bases at V and 6 bases at J, with 13 bases in the middle. Germline CDR1 is SGHRS and CDR2 is YFSETQ. The CDR3 nucleotides read TGCGCCAGCAGCCCAGGGGCAGGGGATGGCTACACCTTC. Its protein product is CASSPGAGDGYTF. The full variable domain, rest sourced from reference TRBV5-1 and TRBJ1-2, is KAGVTQTPRYLIKTRGQQVTLSCSPISGHRSVSWYQQTPGQGLQFLFEYFSETQRNKGNFPGRFSGRQFSNSRSEMNVSTLELGDSALYLCASSPGAGDGYTFGSGTRLTVV.

The chain couples TRBV5-1 to TRBJ2-7; 12 bases are a match to TRBD2. Germline CDR1 and CDR2: SGHRS and YFSETQ. V was clipped by 3 bases and J by 2 bases; unmatched bases: 3. The CDR3 has 15 residues. For the CDR3, the DNA is TGCGCCAGCAGCTGGACTAGCGGGGCTGCCTACGAGCAGTACTTC. This codes for CASSWTSGAAYEQYF.

This clone was recorded only once. V gene TRBV5-4 combines with J gene TRBJ2-3, with 9 bases fitting TRBD2. Trimming removed 0 bases from V and 2 bases from J; junction bases left unmatched: 1. The CDR3 totals 15 residues. Germline-derived CDR1 and CDR2 are SGHNT and YYREEE (reference sequence). CDR3 DNA sequence: TGTGCCAGCAGCTTGGGGGGACTAGCCACAGATACGCAGTATTTT. It yields the protein CASSLGGLATDTQYF.

This clone was detected a few times. The rearrangement joins TRBV19 to TRBJ1-2; weak D call: TRBD1 (5 bases). The CDR3 runs 15 residues. Germline V lookup: CDR1 LNHDA, CDR2 SQIVND (reference sequence). V was cut by 3 bases and J by 8 bases, with 19 bases left in between. The CDR3 reads CASSITGTSIVGYTF. In DNA, the CDR3 is TGTGCCAGTAGTATCACCGGGACTTCGATAGTGGGCTACACCTTC.

The chain couples TRBV19 to TRBJ1-1; D remains unclear. Germline values: CDR1 LNHDA, CDR2 SQIVND (reference sequence). V lost 5 bases to trimming and J lost 0 bases, with 10 bases between them. The CDR3 is made up of 14 amino acids. The CDR3 DNA sequence: TGTGCCAGTAGTGGGCAGCCCATGAACACTGAAGCTTTCTTT. It yields the protein CASSGQPMNTEAFF.

The V call is TRBV5-5, the J call TRBJ2-7, with 11 bases matching TRBD2. V dropped 0 bases and J dropped 3; count of bases not matched to a gene: 14. The CDR3 totals 19 residues. The germline gives CDR1 SGHKS, CDR2 YYEKEE (reference sequence). Here the CDR3 reads CASSLVSGPGLAEYYEQYF. The CDR3 DNA reads TGTGCCAGCAGCTTGGTGTCAGGTCCGGGACTAGCGGAGTACTACGAGCAGTACTTC.

The chain carries TRBV2 and TRBJ1-3; D remains unclear. The CDR3 length is 14 residues. V was pared by 8 bases and J by 1 base, with 12 bases between. Germline loops: CDR1 SNHLY, CDR2 FYNNEI. CDR3 region: CASVVGSSGNTIYF. As DNA, the CDR3 is TGTGCCAGCGTTGTGGGGTCATCTGGAAACACCATATATTTT.